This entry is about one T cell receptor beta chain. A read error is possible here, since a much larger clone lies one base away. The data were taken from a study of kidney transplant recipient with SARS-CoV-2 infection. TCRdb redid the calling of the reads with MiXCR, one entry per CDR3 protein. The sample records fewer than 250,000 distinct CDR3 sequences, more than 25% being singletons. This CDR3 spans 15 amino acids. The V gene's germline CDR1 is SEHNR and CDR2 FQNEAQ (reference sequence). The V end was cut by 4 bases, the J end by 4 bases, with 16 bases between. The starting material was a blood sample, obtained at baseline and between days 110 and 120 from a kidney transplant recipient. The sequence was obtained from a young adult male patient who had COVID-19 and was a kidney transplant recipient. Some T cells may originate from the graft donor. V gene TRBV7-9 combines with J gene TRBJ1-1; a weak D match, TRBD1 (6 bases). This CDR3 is CASSSRYREATEAFF. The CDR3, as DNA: TGTGCCAGCAGCTCCAGGTACAGGGAGGCCACTGAAGCTTTCTTT.